The 3 T cell receptor beta chains given below trace back to one sample, sequenced in a study of cytomegalovirus exposure and HLA in healthy donors. PCR used 60 Vbeta primers and 13 Jbeta primers. Profiled with immunoSEQ multiplex PCR; TCRdb holds only in-frame clones, not every one. The table records roughly 100,000 clones, over 60% of them present only once. Sequenced sample: PBMCs. The receptor set was obtained from a woman aged 50 to 60 in good health and CMV-seropositive.

The chain combines TRBV5-1 with TRBJ1-2; 10 bases align to TRBD1. Germline values: CDR1 SGHRS, CDR2 YFSETQ. This CDR3 comprises 14 residues. The V gene end was trimmed by 2 bases and the J gene end by 8 bases; junction bases not matched to a gene: 6. The CDR3 DNA reads TGCGCCAGCAGCTTCGACAGGGGGCTCGAGGGCTACACCTTC. Protein: CASSFDRGLEGYTF.

This clone was seen only once. This chain links TRBV9 with TRBJ2-3; 10 nucleotides match TRBD2. The CDR3 has 16 residues. Trimming cost V 4 bases and J 6 bases; bases outside gene matches: 11. Per germline, CDR1 SGDLS and CDR2 YYNGEE. CDR3 in DNA: TGTGCCAGCAGCCAGGGGAGCGGGGGGGCCGTGGATACGCAGTATTTT. Its protein is CASSQGSGGAVDTQYF.

The chain employs TRBV19 and TRBJ1-2, with 7 bases matching TRBD1. Per germline, CDR1 LNHDA and CDR2 SQIVND (reference sequence). The trim removed 6 bases at V and 3 bases at J, leaving 19 bases unmatched. The CDR3 contains 18 residues. CDR3 nucleotide sequence: TGTGCCAGTAGCCCTGGTTGGGCAGGGGGATTGAGGGACTATGGCTACACCTTC. Its protein product is CASSPGWAGGLRDYGYTF.